The present T cell receptor (beta chain) was sequenced within a study of shared clonotypes between healthy human individuals (dated by TCRdb to about 2020). With respect to the entire study: A couple of women and a few men aged 18 to 49 years were included in the cohort. To estimate repertoire size and how much clonotypes are shared between individuals, the study performed deep sequencing of blood TCR repertoires from a few healthy adults. For each donor, CD4 naive and CD4 memory were each given three plates, CD8 naive was given two plates, and CD8 memory was given one plate. Per donor, leukapheresis produced somewhere between about 0.94 and 9 billion PBMCs. Libraries were prepared and TCR repertoires were sequenced by different laboratories using diverse techniques, in order to increase sequencing depth and limit assay-specific biases. Beyond this particular receptor, the publication reports: Pairwise subsampling led to the expectation that sequencing depth would affect the degree of clonotype sharing among donors. Compared with non-shared clonotypes, clonotypes shared by all four sorted-subset donors had higher generation probabilities. Rarefaction of sorted-subset datasets indicated incomplete sequencing despite the large sequencing depth. Sampling was restricted to blood, and TCR repertoires in tissue are likely to differ from TCR repertoires in blood. Approximately 4.8% of naive CD4, 3.5% of naive CD8, approximately 2% of memory CD4, and about 0.4% of memory CD8 clonotypes were shared across several donors. Naive subsets generally had larger estimated clonotype richness than memory subsets did. The genetic and exposure-history diversity represented was limited by the small number of donors.

To note about this clone: Its recognized antigen is unknown. Qualities for individual bases were not recorded, and no much larger clone is one base off.

Using the deep immunoSEQ assay, TCR CDR3 regions were amplified from genomic DNA by multiplex PCR. Extracted genomic DNA from each cell subset was distributed evenly across all wells of several immunoSEQ 96-well plates, and each plate was treated as a replicate. For sorted subsets, around 200 ng genomic DNA, equal to about 30,000 T cell genomes, was loaded into each replicate PCR. Purified libraries were quantified with a Qubit 3.0 fluorometer, sized on a Bioanalyzer 2100, and re-quantified with the KAPA Library Quantification kit. A separate single-read 150-cycle Illumina NextSeq 550 flow cell was used to sequence each immunoSEQ 96-well plate. In the paper's pipeline: The immunoSEQ output contained only junctional sequences without quality scores, so filtering could not match that applied to full-length reads. Sequences were annotated with PyIR, a Python wrapper for IgBLAST v1.9, using IMGT germline references to assign V/J genes and CDR3. Reads were removed for weak V/J assignments (E-value above 1e-6), missing CDR3, stop codons, out-of-frame junctions, or ambiguous translated residues. A V3J clonotype was defined by an identical inferred V gene, J gene, and CDR3 amino acid sequence. To compute the percentage overlap between repertoires, the number of shared unique clonotypes was divided by the size of the smaller repertoire. Repertoire richness was assessed with RTK rarefaction, the Chao1 estimator, and Recon v2.1 estimates of unobserved clonotypes. For all TCRbeta clonotypes obtained by the gDNA method from several donors, generation probabilities were computed with OLGA. Held by TCRdb, this immuneACCESS table contains in-frame sequences only and omits some clones. Under half of the omission traces to an unresolved V gene where checked; the cause of the rest is unknown. The DNA gave D and trimming, while V, J and clone size come from that table. This sample gives under 300,000 clones in total; 65% of them show up just once. The top ten clones comprise over 8.5% of the sample.

Healthy HIV-negative adults with no recently reported acute infections or vaccinations were included as donors. Every donor was a Caucasian adult residing in Nashville, Tennessee, USA. CD4+ T cells were enriched by magnetic negative selection, after which naive cells were positively selected on CD45RA and the negative fraction was taken as the memory subset. Blood was collected by leukapheresis, and PBMCs were isolated by Ficoll-Histopaque density gradient centrifugation and then cryopreserved in liquid nitrogen vapor phase. Purity and quantity of every magnetically sorted T cell population were checked by analytical flow cytometry. Genomic DNA was isolated from every sorted fraction and measured by UV absorbance on a Nanodrop 2000c. CDR1 and CDR2 (SQVTM, ANQGSEA) derive from the germline V gene. V loses 7 bases at its end and J loses 7 bases; junction bases beyond the gene matches: 13. From the cysteine up to the phenylalanine, the CDR3 has a length of 14 residues. The only DNA kept is the CDR3, 42 bases in frame from the first base.

The source of this sequence is a man aged 30-40 years in good health. This chain joins TRBV29-1 to TRBJ2-1; TRBD2 agrees with 7 junctional bases. The sequenced material came from memory CD4+ T cells sorted from blood. The cell subset or site label here, explained by the study, means: CD45RA-negative fraction. The nucleotide sequence reads as follows: TGCAGCGGGATAGGCCCGGGAGGTAGTAATGAGCAGTTCTTC. This encodes CSGIGPGGSNEQFF.